Below are 32 T cell receptor beta chains sequenced from a single sample in a study of beta chain features in type 1 diabetes. What was sequenced were expressed TCRB transcripts, since all of the isolated RNA had been reverse transcribed. The repertoire was sequenced with immunoSEQ multiplex PCR; TCRdb's copy has only in-frame clones and lacks some. The sample lists about 250,000 clones, roughly 15% seen once, with approximately 0.024% in the top ten. What was sequenced was naive CD4+ T cells from blood. Receptors originate from a middle-aged woman in good health.

The rearrangement links TRBV2 to TRBJ2-1, with TRBD2 identical over 7 bases. Germline-derived CDR1 and CDR2 are SNHLY and FYNNEI. V lost 8 bases to trimming and J lost 6 bases; unmatched junction nucleotides: 13. The CDR3 spans 15 residues. The CDR3 loop is CASLPRASGGNEQFF. CDR3 DNA: TGTGCCAGCCTTCCCCGGGCTAGCGGAGGCAATGAGCAGTTCTTC.

This clone was counted a few times. The chain uses TRBV25-1 and TRBJ1-2; TRBD1 might be the D (5 bases). There are 12 residues in the CDR3. Deletions cut 4 bases from V and 3 bases from J, with 6 bases between. In germline, CDR1 is MGHDK, CDR2 SYGVNS. CDR3 DNA sequence: TGTGCCAGCAGTGTCAGGGACTATGGCTACACCTTC. Translated: CASSVRDYGYTF.

This clone was detected a few times. The chain employs TRBV29-1 and TRBJ1-6; D is ambiguous. Per germline, CDR1 SQVTM and CDR2 ANQGSEA. V was pared by 5 bases and J by 6 bases, with 11 bases between. The CDR3 is 13 residues long. The CDR3 bases are TGCAGCGTTTATGAGACAACTAATTCACCCCTCCACTTT. It yields the protein CSVYETTNSPLHF.

The chain combines TRBV5-1 with TRBJ2-5, with 9 bases fitting TRBD2. Germline CDR1 SGHRS, CDR2 YFSETQ. The CDR3 has 16 residues. J was trimmed by 1 base and V by 3 bases; bases with no gene match: 7. CDR3 region: CASSSTGTSSQETQYF. CDR3 bases: TGCGCCAGCAGCTCGACCGGGACTAGCTCCCAAGAGACCCAGTACTTC.

This clone was found many times. The rearrangement uses TRBV7-2 and TRBJ2-3, with TRBD2 matching 8 bases. This CDR3 comprises 14 residues. Germline trimming cut 1 base from V and 3 bases from J; bases unmatched to any gene: 0. Germline assignment: CDR1 SGHTA and CDR2 FQGNSA. This chain's CDR3 is CASSLGGRTDTQYF. In DNA form, the CDR3 reads TGTGCCAGCAGCTTAGGCGGGAGGACAGATACGCAGTATTTT. Complete variable domain (other parts from reference TRBV7-2 and TRBJ2-3): GAGVSQSPSNKVTEKGKDVELRCDPISGHTALYWYRQSLGQGLEFLIYFQGNSAPDKSGLPSDRFSAERTGGSVSTLTIQRTQQEDSAVYLCASSLGGRTDTQYFGPGTRLTVL.

The chain carries TRBV6-1 and TRBJ1-2; the match to TRBD1 covers 7 bases. CDR1 and CDR2 from the germline V gene are MNHNS and SASEGT. The CDR3 is made up of 15 amino acids. The V segment lost 2 bases and the J segment 4 bases; nucleotides outside the gene matches: 7. As DNA, the CDR3 is TGTGCCAGCAGTGAACGTCCGGGACAGCCCTATGGCTACACCTTC. It is translated as CASSERPGQPYGYTF.

This clone has a handful of counts. The rearrangement links TRBV2 to TRBJ1-5; no reliable D call. Germline CDR1 reads SNHLY; CDR2 reads FYNNEI. This CDR3 spans 15 amino acids. V lost 5 bases to trimming and J lost 0 bases, with 11 bases between them. The CDR3 nucleotides read TGTGCCAGCAGTCCTCGGGGTATTAGCAATCAGCCCCAGCATTTT. Residues: CASSPRGISNQPQHF.

This chain links TRBV9 with TRBJ1-4; tentative D call: TRBD1 (5 bases). CDR1 is SGDLS, CDR2 YYNGEE, per germline. The V and J ends lost 0 bases and 2 bases respectively, with 8 bases between them. This CDR3 contains 15 residues. The CDR3 DNA is TGTGCCAGCAGCGTAGGTCCAGGGACTAATGAAAAACTGTTTTTT. This codes for CASSVGPGTNEKLFF.

The chain carries TRBV4-1 and TRBJ2-2; 9 nucleotides align to TRBD2. Germline V gene data show CDR1 as MGHRA and CDR2 as YSYEKL. This CDR3 has 18 residues. V shed 9 bases and J 0 bases; nucleotides not matched to a gene: 14. Here the CDR3 reads CASGKGLALSANTGELFF. The CDR3 DNA reads as TGCGCCAGTGGGAAGGGACTAGCACTATCCGCGAACACCGGGGAGCTGTTTTTT.

This chain uses TRBV27 with TRBJ1-2; 7 nucleotides agree with TRBD1. J was trimmed by 0 bases and V by 4 bases; bases with no gene match: 5. Germline V gives CDR1 MNHEY, CDR2 SMNVEV (reference sequence). CDR3 length: 15 residues. CDR3 nucleotides: TGTGCCAGCAGTTCCCTTGGGACAGCTAACTATGGCTACACCTTC. Translating it yields CASSSLGTANYGYTF.

This clone was seen a handful of times. The chain is built from TRBV27 and TRBJ2-5, with D perhaps matching TRBD2 (7 bases). The ends were cut back, 3 bases at V and 5 bases at J, with 13 bases in the middle. This CDR3 comprises 14 residues. Looked up from germline, CDR1 is MNHEY and CDR2 is SMNVEV (reference sequence). The CDR3 DNA reads TGTGCCAGCAGTTTGGGGGGGCGATGGGAGACCCAGTACTTC. It is translated as CASSLGGRWETQYF.

The J gene is TRBJ2-7, the V gene TRBV5-5; D may be TRBD2 (5 bases). Trimming removed 0 bases at V and 1 base at J, with 14 bases between. The CDR3 extends over 16 amino acids. The germline V gene encodes CDR1 SGHKS and CDR2 YYEKEE (reference sequence). This CDR3 is CASSLGASGRSYEQYF. CDR3 nucleotides: TGTGCCAGCAGCTTGGGTGCGAGCGGCCGATCCTACGAGCAGTACTTC.

DNA for the CDR3: TGTGCCAGCAGCCTCGGGGGACTAGCGGGGGCCGAGCAGTACTTC. Translation gives CASSLGGLAGAEQYF. The V and J genes are TRBV11-2 and TRBJ2-7; 14 bases line up with TRBD2. Per germline, CDR1 SGHAT and CDR2 FQNNGV. CDR3 length: 15 amino acids. V lost 5 bases, J lost 6 bases, and 6 bases stayed unmatched.

In this sample, this clone turned up a few times. The chain is built from TRBV11-2 and TRBJ2-3; 8 bases are shared with TRBD1. Germline V CDR1 and CDR2: SGHAT, FQNNGV. Trimming removed 6 bases from V and 4 bases from J; junction bases left unmatched: 3. This CDR3 has 13 residues. CDR3 sequence: CASRIQGADTQYF. CDR3 DNA sequence: TGTGCCAGCAGAATACAGGGGGCAGATACGCAGTATTTT.

The chain has TRBV6-5 and TRBJ2-7, with D perhaps matching TRBD1 (7 bases). Germline V gene sequence: CDR1 MNHEY, CDR2 SVGAGI. V was clipped by 4 bases and J by 13 bases, with 23 bases between them. The CDR3 runs 14 residues. In DNA form, the CDR3 reads TGTGCCAGCAGTTTGCGGGAACAGGGGCACCAGCTATACTTC. Its protein product is CASSLREQGHQLYF.

The chain combines TRBV28 with TRBJ1-1, with 8 bases fitting TRBD1. With V trimmed by 6 bases and J by 6 bases, 3 bases remained unmatched. The CDR3 totals 12 residues. CDR1 and CDR2 from the germline V gene are MDHEN and SYDVKM. The CDR3 DNA reads as TGTGCCAGCAGGACAGGGGAACCTGAAGCTTTCTTT. It specifies CASRTGEPEAFF.

Only a few counts were recorded for this clone. The rearrangement links TRBV6-5 to TRBJ1-3, with TRBD1 matching 9 bases. Trimming at V came to 5 bases and at J to 6 bases, leaving 2 bases not matched to a gene. Looked up from germline, CDR1 is MNHEY and CDR2 is SVGAGI. The CDR3 loop spans 13 amino acids. The CDR3, as DNA: TGTGCCAGCAGTGGGACAGGGCTAAACACCATATATTTT. This translates into CASSGTGLNTIYF.

This clone was recorded a few times. The chain has TRBV4-1 and TRBJ2-1, with 11 bases fitting TRBD2. The CDR3 loop spans 17 amino acids. CDR1 and CDR2 from the germline V gene are MGHRA and YSYEKL. The trim removed 1 base at V and 4 bases at J, leaving 6 bases unmatched. The DNA of the CDR3 is TGCGCCAGCAGCCAAGTAGGGCTAGCGGGGGGATACAATGAGCAGTTCTTC. It codes for CASSQVGLAGGYNEQFF.

This clone was observed a handful of times. The chain joins TRBV14 to TRBJ2-7; a weak D match, TRBD2 (5 bases). The CDR3 loop spans 14 amino acids. CDR1 SGHDN and CDR2 FVKESK come from the germline V gene. Trimming took 0 bases from V and 4 from J, leaving 10 bases between them. CDR3 nucleotides: TGTGCCAGCAGCCAAGATGAGGGTGGTTACGAGCAGTACTTC. Translated: CASSQDEGGYEQYF.

This clone came up a few times. The DNA of the CDR3 is TGTGCCAGCAGCTTAGGTCTAGCACCCTACAATGAGCAGTTCTTC. Its translation: CASSLGLAPYNEQFF. The chain recombines TRBV7-9 with TRBJ2-1, with D maybe TRBD2 (5 bases). The ends were cut back, 1 base at V and 2 bases at J, with 9 bases in the middle. Germline V gene data show CDR1 as SEHNR and CDR2 as FQNEAQ (reference sequence). CDR3 length equals 15 residues.

The J gene is TRBJ1-2, the V gene TRBV1; the table's D call of TRBD1 was not tested on the DNA. TRBV1 is assigned pseudogene status. This CDR3 is 15 amino acids long. This chain's CDR3 is CTSSQDLGQNYGYTF. CDR3 coding DNA: TGCACCAGCAGCCAAGATCTTGGACAAAACTATGGCTACACCTTC.

The genes are TRBV7-2 and TRBJ2-5; 8 nucleotides match TRBD1. This CDR3 has 15 residues. J lost 0 bases, V lost 6 bases, and 6 bases had no gene match. CDR1 SGHTA and CDR2 FQGNSA come from the germline V gene. CDR3 sequence: CASSRTGLYQETQYF. The CDR3 DNA sequence: TGTGCCAGCAGTCGGACAGGGCTGTACCAAGAGACCCAGTACTTC.

The chain couples TRBV9 to TRBJ2-1; no reliable D call. Trimming pared 0 bases from V and 4 bases from J, leaving 11 bases between. Germline V CDR1 and CDR2: SGDLS, YYNGEE. The CDR3 runs to 15 residues. CDR3 nucleotides: TGTGCCAGCAGCGTAGGACGACTGCCATACAATGAGCAGTTCTTC. Amino acids: CASSVGRLPYNEQFF.

In its sample, this clone was seen a few times. The chain is built from TRBV29-1 and TRBJ2-1; TRBD2 matches at 15 bases. V lost 7 bases, J lost 0 bases, and 7 bases stayed unmatched. The CDR3 spans 17 residues. In germline, CDR1 is SQVTM, CDR2 ANQGSEA. In DNA, the CDR3 is TGCAGCGGAAAACCGGGACTAGCGGGGGGCTCCTACAATGAGCAGTTCTTC. Translation gives CSGKPGLAGGSYNEQFF.

This clone was observed a handful of times. V is TRBV5-1 and J is TRBJ2-3; 9 bases align to TRBD1. V gave up 4 bases and J gave up 4 bases; unmatched junction bases: 7. The CDR3 runs to 15 residues. CDR1 is SGHRS and CDR2 is YFSETQ in the germline V gene. CDR3 nucleotide sequence: TGCGCCAGCAGCCCGGACAGGGGCATCCCAGATACGCAGTATTTT. This encodes CASSPDRGIPDTQYF.

This clone appeared a few times. The chain joins TRBV5-1 to TRBJ2-3, with TRBD2 identical over 13 bases. Germline loops: CDR1 SGHRS, CDR2 YFSETQ. After removal of 5 bases from V and 2 bases from J, the junction contained 5 bases not matched to a gene. The CDR3 is 16 residues long. The CDR3, as DNA: TGCGCCAGCAGAGGACTAGCGGGGGCCGCCACAGATACGCAGTATTTT. Amino acids: CASRGLAGAATDTQYF. Drawing the rest from reference TRBV5-1 and TRBJ2-3, the complete variable domain is KAGVTQTPRYLIKTRGQQVTLSCSPISGHRSVSWYQQTPGQGLQFLFEYFSETQRNKGNFPGRFSGRQFSNSRSEMNVSTLELGDSALYLCASRGLAGAATDTQYFGPGTRLTVL.

V gene TRBV7-6 combines with J gene TRBJ1-4, with D tentatively TRBD1 (6 bases). The CDR3 covers 15 residues. The V gene lost 3 bases and the J gene lost 8 bases, with 16 bases spanning the gap. Germline CDR1 is SGHVS and CDR2 is FNYEAQ. CDR3 coding DNA: TGTGCCAGCAGCTTGCAACAGGGCTTGTACGAAAAACTGTTTTTT. Its translation is CASSLQQGLYEKLFF.

CDR3 DNA: TGCGCCAGCAGCGAAGGACAGGGGACCGGGGAGCTGTTTTTT. Translated: CASSEGQGTGELFF. V gene TRBV5-1 combines with J gene TRBJ2-2; 9 nucleotides align to TRBD1. Per germline, CDR1 SGHRS and CDR2 YFSETQ. The CDR3 covers 14 residues. V shed 4 bases, J shed 5 bases, and the junction held 3 bases outside the gene matches.

The genes are TRBV18 and TRBJ1-1; no reliable D call. Looked up from germline, CDR1 is KGHSH and CDR2 is LQKENI. V lost 0 bases to trimming and J lost 6 bases, with 8 bases between them. There are 13 residues in the CDR3. The CDR3 DNA sequence: TGTGCCAGCTCACCACCTCGATCGGCTGAAGCTTTCTTT. Encoded protein: CASSPPRSAEAFF.

The gene calls are TRBV5-1 and TRBJ1-1, with D perhaps TRBD1 (6 bases). The CDR3 has 12 residues. V lost 4 bases, J lost 10 bases, and 14 bases lay in between. In germline, CDR1 is SGHRS, CDR2 YFSETQ. As DNA, the CDR3 is TGCGCCAGCAGCGGAACAGGGCCCAGAGCTTTCTTT. As protein: CASSGTGPRAFF. The full variable domain, completed using reference TRBV5-1 and TRBJ1-1, is KAGVTQTPRYLIKTRGQQVTLSCSPISGHRSVSWYQQTPGQGLQFLFEYFSETQRNKGNFPGRFSGRQFSNSRSEMNVSTLELGDSALYLCASSGTGPRAFFGQGTRLTVV.

In this sample, this clone turned up a few times. The J gene is TRBJ2-6, the V gene TRBV5-1, with 10 bases lining up with TRBD1. CDR1 and CDR2 from the germline V gene are SGHRS and YFSETQ. The CDR3 consists of 16 residues. Unmatched junction bases numbered 0, after V lost 3 bases and J lost 0 bases. CDR3 residues: CASSWTGGSGANVLTF. In nucleotides, the CDR3 is TGCGCCAGCAGCTGGACAGGGGGCTCTGGGGCCAACGTCCTGACTTTC.

The chain combines TRBV9 with TRBJ2-1, with TRBD2 matching 7 bases. The CDR3 loop spans 16 amino acids. Per germline, CDR1 SGDLS and CDR2 YYNGEE. V shed 0 bases and J 5 bases; nucleotides not matched to a gene: 8. The CDR3 bases are TGTGCCAGCAGCGTAGCTGGGCTAGCGGTACACAATGAGCAGTTCTTC. It translates to CASSVAGLAVHNEQFF.